The 20 T cell receptor beta chains below come from one sample, sequenced in a study of blood T cell repertoires in COVID-19. The protocol was immunoSEQ multiplex PCR, while the TCRdb copy is restricted to in-frame clones and leaves out a portion. This table holds over 25,000 clones, 92% found once. Sequences were obtained from peripheral blood. The source is a man over 45 with active COVID-19.

The genes are TRBV2 and TRBJ2-7; no firm D call. The V end was cut by 6 bases, the J end by 0 bases, with 12 bases between. Germline loops: CDR1 SNHLY, CDR2 FYNNEI. CDR3 length: 14 amino acids. CDR3 DNA sequence: TGTGCCAGCAGAGAGACTTCGAACTCCTACGAGCAGTACTTC. Amino acids: CASRETSNSYEQYF.

J is TRBJ2-5 and V is TRBV5-1; possible D gene TRBD2, 5 bases. The CDR3 sequence is 14 residues long. Germline values: CDR1 SGHRS, CDR2 YFSETQ. Deletions cut 1 base from V and 2 bases from J, with 9 bases between. The CDR3 coding sequence is TGCGCCAGCAGCTTGCGGGGAATTCAAGAGACCCAGTACTTC. This sequence encodes CASSLRGIQETQYF.

As DNA, the CDR3 is TGCGCCAGCAGCCAGGACACTAACTATGGCTACACCTTC. Its protein product is CASSQDTNYGYTF. V gene TRBV5-1 combines with J gene TRBJ1-2, with a possible D match to TRBD1 (5 bases). Trimming left V 4 bases short and J 0 bases short, with 7 bases between. CDR3 size: 13 residues. CDR1 is SGHRS, CDR2 YFSETQ, per germline.

V usage is TRBV5-1 and J usage is TRBJ2-7; 9 bases are shared with TRBD2. The CDR3 totals 15 residues. V lost 0 bases, J lost 4 bases, and 5 bases stayed unmatched. Germline-derived CDR1 and CDR2 are SGHRS and YFSETQ. DNA for the CDR3: TGCGCCAGCAGCTTGGTAGCGGGGGACAGTTACGAGCAGTACTTC. Its translation is CASSLVAGDSYEQYF.

This chain connects TRBV11-2 to TRBJ1-2, with D possibly being TRBD1 (6 bases). Trimming left V 3 bases short and J 7 bases short, with 18 bases between. Per germline, CDR1 SGHAT and CDR2 FQNNGV. The CDR3 consists of 15 residues. DNA for the CDR3: TGTGCCAGCAGCTTTGCCCTCCGGGACATCAGTGGCTACACCTTC. Its protein is CASSFALRDISGYTF.

The chain recombines TRBV11-3 with TRBJ2-1, with 9 nucleotides matching TRBD2. This CDR3 spans 18 amino acids. The germline CDR1 and CDR2 sequences are SGHNT and YENEEA. Trimming at V came to 2 bases and at J to 3 bases, leaving 11 bases not matched to a gene. The CDR3 DNA reads as TGTGCCAGCAGCTTATTAATACTAGCGGGTCAAGACTACAATGAGCAGTTCTTC. Its protein is CASSLLILAGQDYNEQFF. Full variable domain (remainder filled in from reference TRBV11-3 and TRBJ2-1): EAGVVQSPRYKIIEKKQPVAFWCNPISGHNTLYWYLQNLGQGPELLIRYENEEAVDDSQLPKDRFSAERLKGVDSTLKIQPAELGDSAVYLCASSLLILAGQDYNEQFFGPGTRLTVL.

This chain uses TRBV5-4 with TRBJ1-5; D perhaps matches TRBD1 (5 bases). The CDR3 is 14 residues long. V was shortened by 0 bases and J by 5 bases, with 9 bases between the two germline ends. The germline gives CDR1 SGHNT, CDR2 YYREEE (reference sequence). CDR3 region: CASSLGGVDQPQHF. The CDR3 region has the DNA TGTGCCAGCAGCTTGGGGGGGGTAGATCAGCCCCAGCATTTT. The whole variable domain, remainder taken from reference TRBV5-4 and TRBJ1-5, is ETGVTQSPTHLIKTRGQQVTLRCSSQSGHNTVSWYQQALGQGPQFIFQYYREEENGRGNFPPRFSGLQFPNYSSELNVNALELDDSALYLCASSLGGVDQPQHFGDGTRLSIL.

This chain joins TRBV28 and TRBJ2-7, with 11 bases that match TRBD2. The V segment lost 4 bases and the J segment 2 bases; nucleotides outside the gene matches: 4. The CDR3 has 15 amino acids. The germline V gene encodes CDR1 MDHEN and CDR2 SYDVKM. The CDR3 sequence: CASSSPGLAAYEQYF. DNA for the CDR3: TGTGCCAGCAGTTCTCCGGGACTAGCGGCCTACGAGCAGTACTTC.

The chain uses TRBV3-1 (or the pseudogene TRBV3-2) and TRBJ1-6; possibly TRBD1 for D (6 bases). Trimming took 1 base from V and 0 from J, leaving 10 bases between them. Germline V gene sequence: CDR1 LGHDT, CDR2 YNNKEL (reference sequence). This CDR3 has 17 residues. CDR3 sequence reads: CASSQGQVSSYNSPLHF. DNA of the CDR3: TGTGCCAGCAGCCAAGGACAGGTTAGCTCCTATAATTCACCCCTCCACTTT.

The chain carries TRBV28 and TRBJ2-1; no clear D. The germline V gene has CDR1 MDHEN and CDR2 SYDVKM. V was pared by 6 bases and J by 8 bases, with 11 bases between. This CDR3 has 12 residues. CDR3: CASRFGSYEQFF. CDR3 DNA sequence: TGTGCCAGCAGATTCGGGTCTTATGAGCAGTTCTTC.

The CDR3 coding sequence is TGTGCCAGCAGCGTAGATGGTAGCGGGGGGGAATATACGCAGTATTTT. Its translation is CASSVDGSGGEYTQYF. The chain has TRBV9 and TRBJ2-3; 11 bases align to TRBD2. Trimming removed 0 bases from V and 7 bases from J; junction bases left unmatched: 7. The CDR3 runs to 16 residues. CDR1 and CDR2 (germline): SGDLS, YYNGEE.

The chain has TRBV14 and TRBJ2-7; 8 bases map to TRBD1. Trimming took 1 base from V and 4 from J; bases not matched to a gene: 6. This CDR3 spans 15 amino acids. In germline, CDR1 is SGHDN, CDR2 FVKESK. CDR3 amino acids: CASSQAGTGRYEQYF. The CDR3 region has the DNA TGTGCCAGCAGCCAAGCCGGGACAGGTCGATACGAGCAGTACTTC.

The J gene is TRBJ1-1, the V gene TRBV7-9; D possibly corresponds to TRBD1 (5 bases). V dropped 4 bases and J dropped 7 bases, with 19 bases sitting between them. Germline-derived CDR1 and CDR2 are SEHNR and FQNEAQ (reference sequence). The CDR3 consists of 15 residues. The CDR3 spells CASSYRTGAHDEAFF. DNA for the CDR3: TGTGCCAGCAGCTACAGGACGGGAGCCCACGATGAAGCTTTCTTT.

The chain recombines TRBV28 with TRBJ1-5, with D maybe TRBD1 (5 bases). The V gene's germline CDR1 is MDHEN and CDR2 SYDVKM. This CDR3 is 15 amino acids long. V was shortened by 3 bases and J by 2 bases, with 11 bases between the two germline ends. The CDR3 reads CASSLGGEGNQPQHF. The DNA for the CDR3 is TGTGCCAGCAGTTTGGGGGGAGAAGGCAATCAGCCCCAGCATTTT.

The chain uses TRBV18 and TRBJ2-5; the D gene is possibly TRBD1 (6 bases). Germline CDR1 KGHSH, CDR2 LQKENI. The CDR3 has 14 residues. The ends were cut back, 3 bases at V and 6 bases at J, with 14 bases in the middle. DNA for the CDR3: TGTGCCAGCTCACCCACCAGGGGACGGAAGACCCAGTACTTC. Its translation: CASSPTRGRKTQYF.

The gene calls are TRBV9 and TRBJ2-1; TRBD2 matches 9 bases. There are 16 residues in the CDR3. The trim removed 0 bases at V and 8 bases at J, leaving 9 bases unmatched. Germline values: CDR1 SGDLS, CDR2 YYNGEE. CDR3 DNA: TGTGCCAGCAGCGTAGGCGCGGGAGGGACGGTCGATGAGCAGTTCTTC. It codes for CASSVGAGGTVDEQFF.

J is TRBJ2-2 and V is TRBV7-3; TRBD2 aligns across 7 bases. Germline CDR1 and CDR2: SGHTA and FQGTGA. There are 14 residues in the CDR3. V shed 8 bases and J 5 bases; nucleotides not matched to a gene: 8. The CDR3, as DNA: TGTGCCAGCTCCCCTCTGCGGGGGACCGGGGAGCTGTTTTTT. Its protein product is CASSPLRGTGELFF. Full variable domain (outside the CDR3, taken from reference TRBV7-3 and TRBJ2-2): GAGVSQTPSNKVTEKGKYVELRCDPISGHTALYWYRQSLGQGPEFLIYFQGTGAADDSGLPNDRFFAVRPEGSVSTLKIQRTERGDSAVYLCASSPLRGTGELFFGEGSRLTVL.

The chain combines TRBV6-4 with TRBJ2-1; D is possibly TRBD1 (6 bases). V lost 6 bases and J lost 0, with 12 bases in between. This CDR3 has 15 residues. Germline loops: CDR1 MRHNA, CDR2 SNTAGT. CDR3 in DNA: TGTGCCAGCAGCGACAGGCCTAGCTCCTACAATGAGCAGTTCTTC. Its translation: CASSDRPSSYNEQFF.

This clone appeared a single time. The V and J genes are TRBV10-3 and TRBJ2-7, with D possibly being TRBD2 (6 bases). The CDR3 extends over 14 amino acids. From germline, CDR1 is ENHRY and CDR2 SYGVKD. V lost 8 bases and J 0 bases, leaving 14 bases between the germline ends. The DNA for the CDR3 is TGTGCCATCGCAAGCGGAGGGAGCTCCTACGAGCAGTACTTC. Its translation: CAIASGGSSYEQYF.

The J gene is TRBJ2-1, the V gene TRBV12-3 or TRBV12-4; D gene uncertain. The ends were cut back, 7 bases at V and 6 bases at J, with 13 bases in the middle. CDR3 length equals 13 residues. The CDR3 DNA follows: TGTGCCAGCACCAATAGTGTCTCCAATGAGCAGTTCTTC. It is translated as CASTNSVSNEQFF.